The source of this T cell receptor (beta chain) is a study of T cells in Graves' hyperthyroidism and ophthalmopathy. What was amplified from RNA transcripts were TCR beta CDR3 regions. A first-round RT-PCR of the TCR CDR3 used the HTBI primer set. MiXCR, run by TCRdb on the multiplex PCR reads, gives a single entry per CDR3 protein. The table shows around 350,000 distinct CDR3 sequences, with 17% occurring only once. Hyperthyroidism patients were newly diagnosed, had disease duration under 2 months, and were aged 18 to 65 years. Predating any ophthalmopathy symptoms, the blood sample was taken at first hyperthyroidism diagnosis. This receptor was obtained from a woman in her 30s with Graves' hyperthyroidism that later progressed to Graves' ophthalmopathy. The sample taken for sequencing was blood.

This CDR3 reads CATSGGGTSDTGELFF. Written as DNA, the CDR3 is TGTGCCACCAGTGGAGGAGGGACTAGCGACACCGGGGAGCTGTTTTTT. The chain combines TRBV24-1 with TRBJ2-2, with 10 bases matching TRBD2. Germline CDR1 is KGHDR and CDR2 is SFDVKD. The CDR3 runs to 16 residues. Trimming cost V 5 bases and J 3 bases; bases outside gene matches: 5.